This T cell receptor beta chain was profiled in a study of circulating CD8 cells and anti-PD-1 response in melanoma. Overall study: Every 2 weeks, patients got 3 mg/kg nivolumab intravenously.

Points from the study as a whole: TIGIT repertoires were least diverse, DNEG repertoires most diverse. Subset repertoires were largely private at M1, with under 7.5% shared.

Germline lookup yields CDR1 LNHDA and CDR2 SQIVND (reference sequence). The CDR3 consists of 16 residues. Trimming stripped 4 bases from V and 0 bases from J, with 16 bases between. Sorting of live CD3+CD8+TCRalphabeta+ cells by PD-1 and/or TIGIT gave four subsets. By sample fraction, this clonotype is large (0.1 to 1%). Its matching antigen is unknown. TCR libraries were prepared from about 16 ng of total RNA with the QIAseq Immune Repertoire TCR panel. In TCRdb, the reads were re-called with MiXCR into one record per CDR3 protein. This table has 750 to 1,000 distinct CDR3 sequences, just under 7% appearing once.

The chain combines TRBV19 with TRBJ2-7; D may be TRBD1 or TRBD2 (5 bases each). Sequencing used CD8+ T cells from PBMCs, obtained at baseline or after one month of anti-PD-1 therapy (not recorded which). This sequence was found in a human donor with melanoma. CDR3 DNA: TGTGCCAGTAGTACCCACGAAGGGGAGAGCTCCTACGAGCAGTACTTC. It encodes CASSTHEGESSYEQYF. The entire variable domain, with the rest obtained from reference TRBV19 and TRBJ2-7, is as follows: DGGITQSPKYLFRKEGQNVTLSCEQNLNHDAMYWYRQDPGQGLRLIYYSQIVNDFQKGDIAEGYSVSREKKESFPLTVTSAQKNPTAFYLCASSTHEGESSYEQYFGPGTRLTVT.